Sequencing of this T cell receptor beta chain was carried out in a study of circulating and synovial CD4+ cells in juvenile arthritis. Study observations and caveats: Vbeta family usage analysis did not detect the pathogenic-like versus bulk difference. Overlap with synovium rose as more T cells were sequenced. CPL and bulk CD4 samples differed at least tenfold in T cell genomes.

The CDR3 has 17 residues. Germline-derived CDR1 and CDR2 are KGHSY and FQNENV. The trim removed 0 bases at V and 4 bases at J, leaving 10 bases unmatched. This clone was found a few times. What it binds is unknown. Assay: immunoSEQ multiplex PCR; the TCRdb copy retains only in-frame clones and omits some. The repertoire has under 40,000 clones, 93% of them found once; the top ten carry about 3.1%. Material: CD4+ T cells from blood. The clonotype originates from a human donor with juvenile idiopathic arthritis. The V call is TRBV16, the J call TRBJ1-2; 8 nucleotides align to TRBD1. The CDR3 sequence is CASSQSGVRQGAYGYTF. CDR3 in DNA: TGTGCCAGCAGCCAATCGGGGGTTCGCCAGGGGGCCTATGGCTACACCTTC.